This record looks at one T cell receptor (beta chain) sequence and its context. This record comes from a study of blood T cell repertoires in COVID-19. Whole-study context: Samples came from the United States, Italy and Spain, spanning acute and convalescent COVID-19. PBMCs, B-cell-depleted T cells, or T cells were the source of the cDNA or gDNA that made up the material.

Membership in each cohort depended on participant-reported clinical history. Donors in Cohort 3 who had recovered were those with two negative PCRs, healthcare professional clearance, or resolution of their symptoms. Profiling relied on immunoSEQ multiplex PCR, and the TCRdb table lists in-frame clones only, not all of them. The sample carries 150,000 to 250,000 clones, 84% recorded once. Sample: PBMCs or T cells enriched from blood (not recorded which). The sequence was collected from a man aged 35 to 55 who had recovered from COVID-19.

The CDR3 loop is CASSLAGDRGLLAEYF. CDR3 sequence (DNA): TGCGCCAGCAGCTTGGCCGGGGACAGGGGGCTCCTCGCCGAGTACTTC. The genes are TRBV5-1 and TRBJ2-7; TRBD1 aligns across 12 bases. J lost 11 bases, V lost 0 bases, and 12 bases had no gene match. This CDR3 has 16 residues. The V gene's germline CDR1 is SGHRS and CDR2 YFSETQ.